Sequencing of this T cell receptor beta chain was carried out in a study of T cell therapy after organ transplantation (dated by TCRdb to about 2019). Context from the whole study: Autologous CMV-specific T cells, expanded in vitro for roughly 15 days with a peptide pool of 30 HLA class I and II CMV epitopes, were used as therapy products. Patients were given up to 6 doses of T cells at 2-week intervals and were followed for 25 to 30 weeks after finishing therapy. Of the approximately 10 patients, eight were classified as clinical responders and two were classified as nonresponders. The median number of CMV-specific T cells given to patients was 1.92 x 10^8, delivered over 2 to 6 intravenous infusions. Short-term post-therapy blood samples were collected 4 to 8 weeks after completion of therapy. This study was a follow-up analysis of the TRBV repertoire from an open-label phase I trial that tested autologous CMV-specific adoptive T cell therapy in people who had received solid-organ transplants. Only about 85% of the 10 patients had long-term post-therapy samples available. What the work shows at the level of the full study, not this receptor alone: Fold change in CD8 clonality after therapy inversely correlated with pretherapy clonality, suggesting less biased repertoires were more receptive to remodeling. Reconstitution after therapy appeared to involve both transferred clonotypes and endogenous clonotypes that were not detected in the therapy products. The small number of expansions detected in nonresponders may be due to reduced sample coverage caused by poor CD8+ T cell yield. Before therapy, nonresponders had marked clonal expansions, and their repertoires changed minimally after therapy. The small cohort prevented assessing confounders such as concurrent antirejection and antiviral medications.

The germline V gene encodes CDR1 SNHLY and CDR2 FYNNEI. The V end loses 8 bases and the J end loses 0 bases, and a stretch of 2 bases separates them. The CDR3 holds 10 amino acids from the cysteine to the phenylalanine. Just the 30-base CDR3 DNA is kept, in frame starting at base 1. What the time point label conveys for this sample: 4-8 weeks after completion of therapy. Solid-organ transplant recipients with drug-resistant/recurrent cytomegalovirus were included as patients. Roughly 10 of the trial participants were picked for repertoire analysis depending on whether post-therapy peripheral blood mononuclear cells were available. Viable CD3+CD8+CD4- lymphocytes were sorted from PBMCs on a BD FACSAria III. The Qiagen DNeasy Kit was used to extract genomic DNA from the sorted cells. Worth noting for this clone: Its target antigen remains unknown. No qualities accompany the bases; no much larger clone lies one base away.

Using the immunoSEQ two-step, bias-controlled multiplex PCR assay, TRB CDR3 regions were amplified from genomic DNA. CDR3 libraries were sequenced on an Illumina NextSeq 500. The study's processing was this. Initial alignment and bioinformatics, including bias normalization against synthetic CDR3 analogs, were performed with the immunoSEQ Analyzer platform. V, D and J genes were annotated according to IMGT database definitions. VDJtools version 1.1.10 and the R package tcR version 2.2.1.11 were used with default settings for further TRBV analyses. GLIPH analysis was performed with version 1.0 using default settings. To test for significant clonotype frequency changes in CDR3 sequences with at least 5 reads, a 2-sided binomial test with Benjamini-Hochberg correction (alpha = 0.01) was used. TCRdb obtained this table from immuneACCESS and retained in-frame rearrangements with V and J assigned. These tables miss some clones; where compared with another copy, unresolved V genes account for less than half of the shortfall, and the remainder is unexplained. V and J calls and clone size follow that table, whereas D and trimming were derived from the DNA. Counted in this sample were approximately 20,000 clones; around 80% of them appeared once. The ten largest account for 7% to 10% of the sample.

This chain joins TRBV2 to TRBJ2-7, with no D gene named confidently. This clonotype was obtained from a human patient who had received a solid organ transplant and had CMV disease. Following a transplant, a fraction of the T cells may be traceable to the graft donor. The sequences come from CD8+ T cells from blood, collected after autologous CMV-specific T cell therapy. DNA sequence: TGTGCCAGCTTCTCCTACGAGCAGTACTTC. It specifies CASFSYEQYF.